This T cell receptor beta chain was recorded in a study of CD8+CD57+ T cells in acquired aplastic anemia. Using genomic DNA as the template, TCR beta VDJ and CDR3 profiling was carried out. TCRdb reprocessed the reads via MiXCR and lists one record per CDR3 protein. The table records around 170,000 distinct CDR3 sequences, about 64% of them present only once. Sequencing input: sorted CD4+, CD8+, or CD8+CD57+ T cells (not recorded which) from PBMCs. This receptor was taken from a human donor in good health.

The CDR3 sequence: CASARQGALVAEAFF. CDR3 nucleotide sequence: TGTGCCAGCGCCAGGCAGGGGGCGTTAGTCGCTGAAGCTTTCTTT. The genes are TRBV2 and TRBJ1-1; 8 positions match TRBD1. This CDR3 region has 15 residues. Germline V gene lookup returns CDR1 SNHLY and CDR2 FYNNEI. The J segment lost 6 bases and the V segment lost 8 bases, leaving 14 bases of the junction unmatched.